This T cell receptor beta chain emerged from a study of shared clonotypes between healthy human individuals. Study information: Donors were a couple of women and a few men aged 18 to 49. Whole-study results and caveats: In general, naive subsets displayed greater estimated richness than memory subsets did. A reduction in generation probabilities was seen for non-shared clonotypes relative to those shared by all four donors.

Clones were read by immunoSEQ multiplex PCR, and TCRdb kept only the in-frame ones, dropping some. The repertoire has around 600,000 clones, approximately 95% of them found once; the top ten carry 0.11%. About this clone: Its antigen is not known.

CD8 cells classed as naive were CD45RO-negative and positively selected for CCR7, excluding terminally differentiated effector memory CD45RA+ cells. Donors, healthy HIV-negative adults, lacked recent acute infections or vaccinations. Sequencing used naive CD8+ T cells sorted from blood. The sequence came from a woman aged 25 to 39 in good health.

CDR3 protein: CASSPTSESSYNEQFF. CDR3 sequence (DNA): TGTGCCAGCAGTCCGACTAGCGAGAGCTCCTACAATGAGCAGTTCTTC. The V and J genes are TRBV2 and TRBJ2-1; 8 positions match TRBD2. V lost 5 bases to trimming and J lost 0 bases; unmatched junction nucleotides: 6. The CDR3 covers 16 residues. Looked up from germline, CDR1 is SNHLY and CDR2 is FYNNEI. Together with reference TRBV2 and TRBJ2-1, the CDR3 gives the full variable domain: EPEVTQTPSHQVTQMGQEVILRCVPISNHLYFYWYRQILGQKVEFLVSFYNNEISEKSEIFDDQFSVERPDGSNFTLKIRSTKLEDSAMYFCASSPTSESSYNEQFFGPGTRLTVL.